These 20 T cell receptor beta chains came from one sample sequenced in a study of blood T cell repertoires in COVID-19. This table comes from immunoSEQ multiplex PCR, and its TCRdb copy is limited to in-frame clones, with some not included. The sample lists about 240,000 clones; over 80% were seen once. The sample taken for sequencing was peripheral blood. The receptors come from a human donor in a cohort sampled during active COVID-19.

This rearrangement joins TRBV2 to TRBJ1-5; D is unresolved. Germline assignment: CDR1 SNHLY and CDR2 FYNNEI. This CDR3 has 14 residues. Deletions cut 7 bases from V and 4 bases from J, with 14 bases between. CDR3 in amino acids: CASTRINGNQPQHF. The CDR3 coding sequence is TGTGCCAGCACTAGGATAAACGGAAATCAGCCCCAGCATTTT.

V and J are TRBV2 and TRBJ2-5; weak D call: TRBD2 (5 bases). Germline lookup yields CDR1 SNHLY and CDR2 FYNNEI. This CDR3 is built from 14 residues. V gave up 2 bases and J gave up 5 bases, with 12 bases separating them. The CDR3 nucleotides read TGTGCCAGCAGTGAATTGATTAGCGAGGAGACCCAGTACTTC. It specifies CASSELISEETQYF.

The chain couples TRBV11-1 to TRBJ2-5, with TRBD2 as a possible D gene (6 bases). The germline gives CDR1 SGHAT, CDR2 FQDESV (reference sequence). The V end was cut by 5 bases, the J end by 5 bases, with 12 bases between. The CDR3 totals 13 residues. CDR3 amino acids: CASSPGVRETQYF. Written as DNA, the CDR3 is TGTGCCAGCAGCCCGGGAGTCCGGGAGACCCAGTACTTC.

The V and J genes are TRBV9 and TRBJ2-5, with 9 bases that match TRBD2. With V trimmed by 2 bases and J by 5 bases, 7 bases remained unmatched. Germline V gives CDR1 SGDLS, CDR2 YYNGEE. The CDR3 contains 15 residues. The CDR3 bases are TGTGCCAGCAGCGTCTGGCGGGGGGGGCACGAGACCCAGTACTTC. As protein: CASSVWRGGHETQYF.

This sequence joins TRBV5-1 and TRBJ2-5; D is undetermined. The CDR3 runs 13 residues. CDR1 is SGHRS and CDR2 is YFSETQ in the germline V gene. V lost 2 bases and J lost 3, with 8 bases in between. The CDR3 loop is CASSFLTEETQYF. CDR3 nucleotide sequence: TGCGCCAGCAGCTTCCTTACAGAAGAGACCCAGTACTTC.

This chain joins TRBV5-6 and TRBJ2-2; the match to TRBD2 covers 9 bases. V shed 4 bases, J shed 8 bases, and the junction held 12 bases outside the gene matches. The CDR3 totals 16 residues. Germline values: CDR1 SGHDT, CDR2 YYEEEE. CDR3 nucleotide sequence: TGTGCCAGCAGCCCGATGAGACTAGCGGTCGGGGGGGAGCTGTTTTTT. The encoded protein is CASSPMRLAVGGELFF.

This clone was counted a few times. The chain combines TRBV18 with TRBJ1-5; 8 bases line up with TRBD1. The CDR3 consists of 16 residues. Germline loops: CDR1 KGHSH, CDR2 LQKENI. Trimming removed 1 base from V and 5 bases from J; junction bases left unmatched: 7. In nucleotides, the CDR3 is TGTGCCAGCTCACCACGGGTTGGGACAGGCCATCAGCCCCAGCATTTT. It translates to CASSPRVGTGHQPQHF.

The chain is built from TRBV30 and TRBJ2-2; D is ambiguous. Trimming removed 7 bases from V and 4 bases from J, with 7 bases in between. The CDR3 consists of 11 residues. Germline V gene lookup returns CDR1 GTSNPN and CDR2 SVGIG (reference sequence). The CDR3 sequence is CASQITGELFF. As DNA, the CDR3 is TGTGCCTCCCAGATCACCGGGGAGCTGTTTTTT.

The CDR3 DNA follows: TGTGCCAGCAGTCGTTACAGGGATCGCTACACCTTC. Translating it yields CASSRYRDRYTF. The chain combines TRBV28 with TRBJ1-2; weak D call: TRBD1 (6 bases). The CDR3 loop spans 12 amino acids. Germline V gives CDR1 MDHEN, CDR2 SYDVKM. V was cut by 5 bases and J by 9 bases, with 13 bases left in between.

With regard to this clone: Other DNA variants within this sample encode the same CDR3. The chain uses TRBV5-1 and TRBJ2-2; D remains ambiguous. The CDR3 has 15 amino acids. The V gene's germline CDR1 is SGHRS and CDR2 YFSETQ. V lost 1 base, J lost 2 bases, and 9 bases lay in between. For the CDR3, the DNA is TGCGCCAGCAGCTTGCCGGCGGCTAACACCGGGGAGCTGTTTTTT. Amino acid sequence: CASSLPAANTGELFF.

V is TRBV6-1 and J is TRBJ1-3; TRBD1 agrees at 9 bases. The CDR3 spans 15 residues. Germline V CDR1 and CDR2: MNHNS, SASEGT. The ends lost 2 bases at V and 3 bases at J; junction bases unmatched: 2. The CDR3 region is CASSEPGQGGNTIYF. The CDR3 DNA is TGTGCCAGCAGTGAACCGGGACAGGGTGGAAACACCATATATTTT.

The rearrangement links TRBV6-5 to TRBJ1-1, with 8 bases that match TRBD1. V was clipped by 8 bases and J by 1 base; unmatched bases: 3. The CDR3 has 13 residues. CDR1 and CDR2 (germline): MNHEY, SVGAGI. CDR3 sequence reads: CASLTGANTEAFF. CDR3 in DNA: TGTGCCAGCTTGACAGGGGCGAACACTGAAGCTTTCTTT.

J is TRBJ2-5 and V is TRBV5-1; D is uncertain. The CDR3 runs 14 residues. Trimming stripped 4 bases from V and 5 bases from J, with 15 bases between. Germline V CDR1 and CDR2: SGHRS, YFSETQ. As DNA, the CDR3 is TGCGCCAGCAGCCCATTTACCCCCCGGGAGACCCAGTACTTC. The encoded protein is CASSPFTPRETQYF.

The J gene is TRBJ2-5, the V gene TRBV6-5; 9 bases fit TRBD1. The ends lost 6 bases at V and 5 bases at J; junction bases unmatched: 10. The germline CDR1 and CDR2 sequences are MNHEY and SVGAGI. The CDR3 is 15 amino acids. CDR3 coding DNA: TGTGCCAGCAGGCGCACCGGGACAGGGATGGAGACCCAGTACTTC. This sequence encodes CASRRTGTGMETQYF.

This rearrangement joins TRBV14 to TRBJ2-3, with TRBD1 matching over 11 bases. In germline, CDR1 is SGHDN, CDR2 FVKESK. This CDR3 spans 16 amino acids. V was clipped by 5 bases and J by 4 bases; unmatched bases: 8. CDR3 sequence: CASSSIPGQGADTQYF. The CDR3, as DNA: TGTGCCAGCAGCTCTATCCCGGGACAGGGGGCAGATACGCAGTATTTT.

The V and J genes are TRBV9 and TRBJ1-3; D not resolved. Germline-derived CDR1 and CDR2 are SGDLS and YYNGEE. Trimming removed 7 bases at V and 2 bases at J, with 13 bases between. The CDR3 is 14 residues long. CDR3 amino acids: CASARDQAGNTIYF. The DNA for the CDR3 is TGTGCCAGCGCCCGGGATCAGGCTGGAAACACCATATATTTT.

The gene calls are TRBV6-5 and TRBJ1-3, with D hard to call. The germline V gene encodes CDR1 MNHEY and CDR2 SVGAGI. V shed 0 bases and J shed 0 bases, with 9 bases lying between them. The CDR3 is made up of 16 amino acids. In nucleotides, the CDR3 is TGTGCCAGCAGTTACTCGAGCCCAGGCTCTGGAAACACCATATATTTT. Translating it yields CASSYSSPGSGNTIYF.

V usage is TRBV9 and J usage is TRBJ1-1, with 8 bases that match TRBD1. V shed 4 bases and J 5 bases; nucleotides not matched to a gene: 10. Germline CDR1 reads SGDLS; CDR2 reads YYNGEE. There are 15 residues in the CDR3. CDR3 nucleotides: TGTGCCAGCAGCCCCCACGCCCGGGACAGGACTGAAGCTTTCTTT. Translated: CASSPHARDRTEAFF.

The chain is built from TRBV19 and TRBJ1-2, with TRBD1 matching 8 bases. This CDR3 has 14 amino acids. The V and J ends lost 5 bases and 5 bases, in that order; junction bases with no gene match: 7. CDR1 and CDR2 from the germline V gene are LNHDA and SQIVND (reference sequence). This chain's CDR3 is CASSFDRGFYGYTF. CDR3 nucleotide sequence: TGTGCCAGTAGTTTCGACAGGGGTTTTTATGGCTACACCTTC.

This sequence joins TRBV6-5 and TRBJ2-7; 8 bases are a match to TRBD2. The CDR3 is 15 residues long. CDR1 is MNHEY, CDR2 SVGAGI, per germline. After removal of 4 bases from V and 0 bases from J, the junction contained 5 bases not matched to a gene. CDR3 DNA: TGTGCCAGCAGTTCGGGACTAGGGAGCTCCTACGAGCAGTACTTC. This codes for CASSSGLGSSYEQYF.